The rows below give T cell receptor beta chains drawn from one sample of a study of blood T cell repertoires in COVID-19. Libraries were prepared by immunoSEQ multiplex PCR; TCRdb keeps only in-frame clonotypes and omits some of them. The table lists approximately 440,000 clones, approximately 88% of them singletons. The sequenced material came from peripheral blood. Source of these receptors: a woman in her forties or fifties with COVID-19, enrolled during active disease. Both conserved end residues are part of each CDR3. D genes are given only for firm matches. Some rows mark clone size as missing; the rest say once, few, many or name a class of expanded clone.

v_gene: TRBV10-3
j_gene: TRBJ1-1
abundance: -
len: 20
d_gene: TRBD1
CDR3aa: CAISGLPRDRVGVYRTEAFF
CDR3nt: TGTGCCATCAGTGGTTTACCCCGGGACAGGGTAGGGGTGTATCGCACTGAAGCTTTCTTT

v_gene: TRBV9
j_gene: TRBJ2-1
abundance: -
len: 12
d_gene: -
CDR3aa: CASSPGGPPVFF
CDR3nt: TGTGCCAGCAGCCCGGGCGGGCCCCCCGTGTTCTTC

v_gene: TRBV10-1
j_gene: TRBJ1-2
abundance: -
len: 13
d_gene: -
CDR3aa: CASSESRNYGYTF
CDR3nt: TGCGCCAGCAGTGAGTCGAGAAACTATGGCTACACCTTC

v_gene: TRBV9
j_gene: TRBJ1-4
abundance: -
len: 14
d_gene: TRBD1
CDR3aa: CASSETGANEKLFF
CDR3nt: TGTGCCAGCAGTGAGACAGGGGCTAATGAAAAACTGTTTTTT

v_gene: TRBV6-5
j_gene: TRBJ1-2
abundance: -
len: 13
d_gene: -
CDR3aa: CASVEQGGIGYTF
CDR3nt: TGTGCCAGCGTAGAGCAGGGTGGCATCGGCTACACCTTC

v_gene: TRBV2
j_gene: TRBJ1-3
abundance: -
len: 14
d_gene: -
CDR3aa: CASSERAWGNTIYF
CDR3nt: TGTGCCAGCAGTGAAAGAGCGTGGGGAAACACCATATATTTT

v_gene: TRBV6-5
j_gene: TRBJ2-7
abundance: -
len: 14
d_gene: TRBD1
CDR3aa: CASSPDRGPYEQYF
CDR3nt: TGTGCCAGCAGCCCGGACAGGGGTCCCTACGAGCAGTACTTC

v_gene: TRBV5-1
j_gene: TRBJ2-7
abundance: -
len: 13
d_gene: -
CDR3aa: CASSLAVTGEQYF
CDR3nt: TGCGCCAGCAGCTTGGCTGTGACAGGCGAGCAGTACTTC

v_gene: TRBV7-9
j_gene: TRBJ1-5
abundance: -
len: 16
d_gene: TRBD1
CDR3aa: CASSPGQGVGNQPQHF
CDR3nt: TGTGCCAGCAGCCCAGGACAGGGGGTTGGTAATCAGCCCCAGCATTTT

v_gene: TRBV4-2
j_gene: TRBJ2-3
abundance: -
len: 16
d_gene: -
CDR3aa: CASSQGLRGNTDTQYF
CDR3nt: TGTGCCAGCAGCCAAGGTTTACGAGGAAACACAGATACGCAGTATTTT

v_gene: TRBV9
j_gene: TRBJ1-2
abundance: -
len: 13
d_gene: -
CDR3aa: CASSPDRHYGYTF
CDR3nt: TGTGCCAGCAGCCCCGACAGGCATTATGGCTACACCTTC

v_gene: TRBV14
j_gene: TRBJ1-2
abundance: once
len: 12
d_gene: -
CDR3aa: CASSAGYYGYTF
CDR3nt: TGTGCCAGCAGCGCAGGGTACTATGGCTACACCTTC

v_gene: TRBV2
j_gene: TRBJ2-1
abundance: once
len: 13
d_gene: -
CDR3aa: CASKLDFNNEQFF
CDR3nt: TGTGCCAGCAAATTGGACTTTAACAATGAGCAGTTCTTC

v_gene: TRBV24-1
j_gene: TRBJ2-3
abundance: once
len: 13
d_gene: TRBD1
CDR3aa: CATSRGQTDTQYF
CDR3nt: TGTGCCACCAGCAGGGGGCAAACAGATACGCAGTATTTT

v_gene: TRBV5-1
j_gene: TRBJ2-1
abundance: -
len: 14
d_gene: -
CDR3aa: CASSFLVSSDEQFF
CDR3nt: TGCGCCAGCAGCTTCCTTGTCTCATCGGATGAGCAGTTCTTC

v_gene: TRBV9
j_gene: TRBJ1-1
abundance: -
len: 16
d_gene: TRBD1
CDR3aa: CASSFGTGQGNTEAFF
CDR3nt: TGTGCCAGCAGCTTCGGAACCGGACAGGGGAACACTGAAGCTTTCTTT

v_gene: TRBV19
j_gene: TRBJ2-5
abundance: once
len: 15
d_gene: TRBD2
CDR3aa: CASQDSGGIQETQYF
CDR3nt: TGTGCCAGTCAGGACAGCGGGGGGATTCAAGAGACCCAGTACTTC

v_gene: TRBV2
j_gene: TRBJ1-6
abundance: -
len: 14
d_gene: TRBD1
CDR3aa: CASRGDRGNSPLHF
CDR3nt: TGTGCCAGCAGGGGGGACAGGGGTAATTCACCCCTCCACTTT

v_gene: TRBV29-1
j_gene: TRBJ1-2
abundance: -
len: 12
d_gene: -
CDR3aa: CSVISGNHGYTF
CDR3nt: TGCAGCGTGATCTCCGGGAACCATGGCTACACCTTC

v_gene: TRBV9
j_gene: TRBJ1-1
abundance: -
len: 11
d_gene: TRBD1
CDR3aa: CASSGQGRAFF
CDR3nt: TGTGCCAGCAGCGGACAGGGCAGAGCTTTCTTT

v_gene: TRBV3-1/TRBV3-2
j_gene: TRBJ1-1
abundance: -
len: 17
d_gene: TRBD1
CDR3aa: CASSLTPLGTGNTEAFF
CDR3nt: TGTGCCAGCAGCCTGACTCCCCTTGGGACAGGGAACACTGAAGCTTTCTTT

v_gene: TRBV12-5
j_gene: TRBJ2-1
abundance: -
len: 15
d_gene: TRBD1
CDR3aa: CASGPLRGPDNEQFF
CDR3nt: TGTGCTAGTGGCCCGTTAAGGGGGCCTGACAATGAGCAGTTCTTC

v_gene: TRBV19
j_gene: TRBJ2-1
abundance: -
len: 16
d_gene: TRBD2
CDR3aa: CASSTLAGRPYNEQFF
CDR3nt: TGTGCCAGTAGTACCCTAGCGGGTCGGCCGTACAATGAGCAGTTCTTC

v_gene: TRBV2
j_gene: TRBJ2-7
abundance: -
len: 14
d_gene: TRBD2
CDR3aa: CASRGAGGLYEQYF
CDR3nt: TGTGCCAGCAGGGGAGCGGGGGGCCTCTACGAGCAGTACTTC

v_gene: TRBV19
j_gene: TRBJ1-6
abundance: -
len: 14
d_gene: -
CDR3aa: CASSRGPFGAPLHF
CDR3nt: TGTGCCAGTAGCCGTGGACCCTTCGGGGCACCCCTCCACTTT

v_gene: TRBV6-6
j_gene: TRBJ2-3
abundance: once
len: 15
d_gene: TRBD1
CDR3aa: CASSSHTQGTDTQYF
CDR3nt: TGTGCCAGCAGTAGCCACACACAGGGGACAGATACGCAGTATTTT

v_gene: TRBV7-2
j_gene: TRBJ1-1
abundance: -
len: 14
d_gene: -
CDR3aa: CADSYGRGSTEAFF
CDR3nt: TGTGCCGACAGTTACGGGCGGGGGAGCACTGAAGCTTTCTTT

v_gene: TRBV9
j_gene: TRBJ1-1
abundance: -
len: 19
d_gene: TRBD1
CDR3aa: CASSVEDWDRGPRVTEAFF
CDR3nt: TGTGCCAGCAGCGTAGAAGATTGGGACAGGGGGCCCAGGGTCACTGAAGCTTTCTTT

v_gene: TRBV10-1
j_gene: TRBJ2-3
abundance: -
len: 17
d_gene: TRBD2
CDR3aa: CASSDGTSGGGTDTQYF
CDR3nt: TGCGCCAGCAGTGACGGGACTAGCGGGGGAGGCACAGATACGCAGTATTTT

v_gene: TRBV9
j_gene: TRBJ2-7
abundance: -
len: 16
d_gene: TRBD1
CDR3aa: CASSTSPGQGPYEQYF
CDR3nt: TGTGCCAGCAGCACGTCACCGGGACAGGGACCCTACGAGCAGTACTTC